The clone carrying this TCR beta chain appeared a single time. This sample is drawn from a study of blood T cell repertoires in COVID-19. About the study: Italy, Spain and the United States were the sources of the convalescent and acute COVID-19 samples. PBMCs, B-cell-depleted T cells, or T cells provided the cDNA or gDNA that made up the material.

This CDR3 has 16 amino acids. The germline CDR1 and CDR2 sequences are KGHSH and LQKENI. With 3 bases removed from V and 3 bases from J, the gap between germline ends came to 15 bases. Authors' processing steps: Quantification of nucleated cells was approximated via reference gene primer amplification. Generated by immunoSEQ multiplex PCR, the TCRdb table keeps only in-frame clones and is missing some. V, J and clone size are taken as reported in that table, and D and trimming were inferred from the DNA itself. The sample holds under 250,000 clones, roughly 83% seen once. Sequenced input: peripheral blood. The chain joins TRBV18 to TRBJ2-1; D is possibly TRBD2 (6 bases). This sequence was found in an elderly man with acute or convalescent COVID-19. Here the CDR3 reads CASSPPGTYHYNEQFF. CDR3 coding DNA: TGTGCCAGCTCACCTCCCGGGACTTACCACTACAATGAGCAGTTCTTC.